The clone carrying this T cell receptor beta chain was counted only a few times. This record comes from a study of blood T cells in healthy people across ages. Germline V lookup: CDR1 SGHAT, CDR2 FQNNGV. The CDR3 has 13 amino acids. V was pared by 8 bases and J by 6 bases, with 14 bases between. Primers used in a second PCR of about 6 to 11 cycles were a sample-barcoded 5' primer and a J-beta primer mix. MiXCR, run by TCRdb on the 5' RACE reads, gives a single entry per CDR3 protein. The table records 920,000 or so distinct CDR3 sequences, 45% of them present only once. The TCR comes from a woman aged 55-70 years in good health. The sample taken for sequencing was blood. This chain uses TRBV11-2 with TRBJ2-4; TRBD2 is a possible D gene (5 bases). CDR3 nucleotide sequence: TGTGCCAGCCACGGGGTAGCCGGAAACATTCAGTACTTC. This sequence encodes CASHGVAGNIQYF.